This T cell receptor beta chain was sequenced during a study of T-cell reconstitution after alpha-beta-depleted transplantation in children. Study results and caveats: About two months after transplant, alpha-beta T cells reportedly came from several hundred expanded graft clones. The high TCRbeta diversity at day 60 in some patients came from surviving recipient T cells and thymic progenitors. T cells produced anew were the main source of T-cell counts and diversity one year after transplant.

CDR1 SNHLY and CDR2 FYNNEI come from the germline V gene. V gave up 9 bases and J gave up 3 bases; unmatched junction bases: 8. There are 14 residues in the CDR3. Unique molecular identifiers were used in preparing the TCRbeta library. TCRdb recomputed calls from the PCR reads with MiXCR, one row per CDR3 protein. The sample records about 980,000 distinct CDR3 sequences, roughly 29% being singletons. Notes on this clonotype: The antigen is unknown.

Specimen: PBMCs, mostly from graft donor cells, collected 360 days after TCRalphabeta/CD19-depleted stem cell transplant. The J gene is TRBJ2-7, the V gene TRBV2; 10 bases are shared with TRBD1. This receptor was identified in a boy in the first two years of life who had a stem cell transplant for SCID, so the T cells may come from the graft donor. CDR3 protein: CASRYGQGDYEQYF. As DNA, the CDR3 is TGTGCCAGTCGGTACGGACAGGGGGACTACGAGCAGTACTTC.